The source of this T cell receptor (beta chain) is a study of Ad26.COV2.S vaccination and SARS-CoV-2 variants. Study outcomes and limitations: Vaccinees and placebo recipients showed similar non-spike TCR breadth. Spike-specific CD8+ and CD4+ T cell responses reportedly showed substantial breadth after vaccination. Participants in the vaccine arm had higher spike-specific TCR breadth; placebo recipients had lower.

As to this clone: Its antigen is unidentified.

The treatment here: approximately 18 received Ad26.COV2.S at low or high dose, single or two shots; about 5 received placebo; per-sample allocation not given. Day 63 following the first vaccine or placebo injection was when the samples were taken. Participants' vaccine, an Ad26 vector, delivered Wuhan-strain SARS-CoV-2 spike. V gave up 4 bases and J gave up 4 bases, with 14 bases separating them. The germline V gene encodes CDR1 SGHRS and CDR2 YFSETQ. CDR3 length: 14 residues. Assay: immunoSEQ multiplex PCR; the TCRdb copy retains only in-frame clones and omits some. The sample contains around 250,000 clones, roughly nine tenths of which appear only once.

This sequence joins TRBV5-1 and TRBJ1-2; D remains unclear. This TCR was recovered from a person between 18 and 60 years old who received the Ad26.COV2.S COVID-19 vaccine or a placebo. Sequencing used peripheral blood, obtained in a trial of Ad26.COV2.S vaccine versus placebo. CDR3 loop: CASSVDILLYGYTF. DNA of the CDR3: TGCGCCAGCAGCGTTGACATCCTCCTCTATGGCTACACCTTC.